Each of the 5 T cell receptor beta chains below was sequenced from the same sample in a study of T-cell reconstitution after alpha-beta-depleted transplantation in children (dated by TCRdb to the mid-2010s). The method behind the library was PCR. Sequencing was carried out with an Illumina HiSeq 2500. To normalize quantification of the TCRbeta repertoire, the TCR libraries were built with molecular barcoding that relied on unique molecular identifiers. Clones were called with MiXCR by TCRdb after fastp trimmed the public reads at Q25, and only in-frame beta chains were retained. Every CDR3 protein is listed once, alongside the most common genes and DNA of its rows. This sample has around 300,000 distinct CDR3 sequences in its table, and more than 20% of those were observed once. The ten largest clonotypes hold roughly 9.7% of the sample. Sample treatment or condition, as interpreted from the label and publication: allogeneic hematopoietic cell transplantation with graft depleted of TCRalphabeta T cells and CD19 B cells.

The starting material was PBMCs, mostly from graft donor cells, obtained 180 days after TCRalphabeta/CD19-depleted stem cell transplant. These receptors all stem from a male patient aged 10 to 17 who had a stem cell transplant for acute lymphoblastic leukemia, so the T cells may come from the graft donor.

This clonotype was seen more than once but under ten times. The V call is TRBV12-3 or TRBV12-4, the J call TRBJ2-1; tentative D call: TRBD2 (6 bases). V lost 5 bases and J 6 bases, leaving 14 bases between the germline ends. This CDR3 spans 14 amino acids. As DNA, the CDR3 is TGTGCCAGCAGTACGACTAGTCCCAGCAATGAGCAGTTCTTC. The encoded protein is CASSTTSPSNEQFF.

CDR3 nucleotides: TGTGCCATCAGTGAGGAGAAGGGGGCGTACGAGCAGTACTTC. Encoded protein: CAISEEKGAYEQYF. The chain couples TRBV10-3 to TRBJ2-7; 7 nucleotides line up with TRBD1. V lost 2 bases, J lost 4 bases, and 5 bases stayed unmatched. Germline values: CDR1 ENHRY, CDR2 SYGVKD. CDR3 length equals 14 residues.

The V and J genes are TRBV7-3 and TRBJ2-5; D ambiguous. The CDR3 has 13 amino acids. CDR1 and CDR2 (germline): SGHTA, FQGTGA. The germline V and J ends were trimmed by 2 bases and 5 bases, with 9 bases remaining between them. CDR3 nucleotide sequence: TGTGCCAGCAGCTTACAGCCTCCGGAGACCCAGTACTTC. Translated, it gives CASSLQPPETQYF.

The chain recombines TRBV7-9 with TRBJ1-2; D may be TRBD1 (5 bases). The germline CDR1 and CDR2 sequences are SEHNR and FQNEAQ (reference sequence). The CDR3 is 15 residues long. Trimming shortened V by 5 bases and J by 8 bases, and 21 bases separated the two germline ends. CDR3 DNA sequence: TGTGCCAGCAGCCCGGGACGGCTTACTTTGTCCGGCTACACCTTC. Translated, it gives CASSPGRLTLSGYTF.

The rearrangement uses TRBV4-1 and TRBJ2-3; 8 bases agree with TRBD2. CDR3 length: 12 residues. The ends lost 9 bases at V and 6 bases at J; junction bases unmatched: 5. Per the germline V gene, CDR1 is MGHRA and CDR2 is YSYEKL. The CDR3 is CASSGIADTQYF. The CDR3 DNA reads TGCGCCAGTAGCGGGATTGCCGATACGCAGTATTTT.